This T cell receptor beta chain was documented in a study of neoadjuvant anti-PD-1 for oral cavity cancer. The study, taken as a whole, reports: Pretreatment Treg/Th17 ratio correlated inversely with post-treatment tumor clonality.

Regarding this clone: The target antigen is unknown.

The CDR3 consists of 15 residues. Trimming left V 4 bases short and J 4 bases short, with 14 bases between. Germline CDR1 reads SGHTA; CDR2 reads FQGNSA. These newly diagnosed stage II-IVA oral cavity squamous cell carcinoma patients had no prior systemic or radiation treatment. PBMC libraries mostly used 450 to 600 ng of input genomic DNA, with six replicates per sample. Profiling relied on immunoSEQ multiplex PCR, and the TCRdb table lists in-frame clones only, not all of them. This sample has 75,000 or so clones, with approximately 84% found just once. The chain links TRBV7-2 to TRBJ1-5, with D possibly matching TRBD1 (5 bases). Source: PBMCs, taken before nivolumab (anti-PD-1) treatment. This TCR was sampled from a person between 40 and 80 years old with oral cavity squamous cell carcinoma. The CDR3 bases are TGTGCCAGCAGCTCTGGGACCGCCGCTAATCAGCCCCAGCATTTT. Amino acid sequence: CASSSGTAANQPQHF.